A selection of T cell receptor beta chains follows, all from one sample in a study of cytomegalovirus exposure and HLA in healthy donors. Sequenced by immunoSEQ multiplex PCR; TCRdb stores in-frame clones only, minus some. Of tens of thousands of clones listed, over 55% were seen once; the top ten hold just under 6.5%. Material: PBMCs. The receptors stem from a woman aged 25 to 39 in good health and CMV-seronegative. The CDR3 runs from the conserved cysteine through the conserved F or W. D genes are given only for firm matches. Size values are once, few and many counts, or a class for expanded clones, and some rows have none.

V gene	J gene	clone size	D gene	CDR3 DNA	CDR3 protein
TRBV9	TRBJ2-3	few	-	TGTGCCAGCAGCGTAGGAGGTCCGAAGGGGTTGAAGTTGGATACGCAGTATTTT	CASSVGGPKGLKLDTQYF
TRBV4-1	TRBJ1-5	-	-	TGCGCCAGCAGCCAAGGGGGCGTCAATCAGCCCCAGCATTTT	CASSQGGVNQPQHF
TRBV14	TRBJ1-2	-	-	TGTGCCAGCAGCCTCAAGGACAGCGGACTGATTTATGGCTACACCTTC	CASSLKDSGLIYGYTF
TRBV6-4	TRBJ2-7	-	TRBD2	TGTGCCAGCAGAAACCTCCCTAGCGGTTATCCCTACGAGCAGTACTTC	CASRNLPSGYPYEQYF
TRBV7-2	TRBJ2-1	-	TRBD2	TGTGCCAGCAGCTTTAGCGGGAGGGCCCGCGATGAGCAGTTCTTC	CASSFSGRARDEQFF
TRBV6-1	TRBJ1-1	-	TRBD1	TGTGCCAGCAGTGAGCCTTCACAGGGGGCGCGGACTGAAGCTTTCTTT	CASSEPSQGARTEAFF
TRBV27	TRBJ1-1	-	-	TGTGCCAGCAGTTTAAGTCTCCCGGTGAACACTGAAGCTTTCTTT	CASSLSLPVNTEAFF
TRBV5-3	TRBJ1-1	-	TRBD1	TGTGCCAGAAGCTACGGACAGGGTGAAGCTTTCTTT	CARSYGQGEAFF
TRBV7-8	TRBJ1-5	once	-	TGTGCCAGCAGCTTAGCTTGGGTCGGCCAGGCCCAGCATTTT	CASSLAWVGQAQHF
TRBV15	TRBJ1-2	-	-	TGTGTCACGATGTCAGGGGCGCCGTACTATGGCTACACCTTC	CVTMSGAPYYGYTF
TRBV28	TRBJ2-5	few	TRBD1	TGTGCCAGCAGTTTCCCGCAAACAGGGGGCCAAGAGACCCAGTACTTC	CASSFPQTGGQETQYF
TRBV19	TRBJ2-7	-	TRBD2	TGTGCCACGGAAAGGAGACTAGCGGGAGACCCTGGCGAGCAGTACTTC	CATERRLAGDPGEQYF
TRBV7-9	TRBJ2-2	-	TRBD2	TGTGCCAGCAGGACTAGCGGGTCCGGGGGCACCGGGGAGCTGTTTTTT	CASRTSGSGGTGELFF
TRBV19	TRBJ2-7	-	-	TGTGCCAGTAGCCTACAAGGGCAGGGACTCCTCTCCTACGAGCAGTACTTC	CASSLQGQGLLSYEQYF
TRBV10-1	TRBJ1-1	-	-	TGCGCCAGCACTTACTCGGGGTCCAGAGCCGCTTTCTTT	CASTYSGSRAAFF
TRBV11-2	TRBJ1-6	-	TRBD1	TGTGCCAGCAGCCCCCTCGTGGGACAGCAAAATTCACCCCTCCACTTT	CASSPLVGQQNSPLHF
TRBV16	TRBJ1-2	few	TRBD1	TGTGCCAGCAGCCGGGGACAGGGGGGCTTCGGCTACACCTTC	CASSRGQGGFGYTF
TRBV7-2	TRBJ2-7	once	-	TGTGCCAGCAGCGACGGCAGGTGGACCTACGAGCAGTACTTC	CASSDGRWTYEQYF
TRBV7-2	TRBJ1-1	-	-	TGTGCCAGCAGCTTAGAGACGGGGAACACTGAAGCTTTCTTT	CASSLETGNTEAFF
TRBV25-1	TRBJ2-5	-	-	TGTGCCAGCAGTGATCCAAAGGGGTGGGTGGAGACCCAGTACTTC	CASSDPKGWVETQYF
TRBV9	TRBJ1-2	few	-	TGTGCCAGCAGCCCACAGGGAGGGTTGGAGGTCGGGGGCTACACCTTC	CASSPQGGLEVGGYTF
TRBV6-6	TRBJ2-3	-	TRBD2	TGTGCCAGCACTGGACTAGCGGGAGCGCAAGATACGCAGTATTTT	CASTGLAGAQDTQYF
TRBV5-1	TRBJ2-3	few	TRBD2	TGCGCCAGCAGCTTGGGGGCGGGGGTGAGAACAGATACGCAGTATTTT	CASSLGAGVRTDTQYF
TRBV19	TRBJ1-1	-	TRBD1	TGTGCCAGTAGTGACAGGGGGCTGAACACTGAAGCTTTCTTT	CASSDRGLNTEAFF
TRBV4-1	TRBJ2-1	-	TRBD1	TGCGCCAGCAGCCTTGAAACCGGGACAGGGGGGTACAATGAGCAGTTCTTC	CASSLETGTGGYNEQFF
TRBV5-1	TRBJ2-1	few	TRBD2	TGCGCCAGCAGCTTGGTTTTGCGGGAGGAGTCACGCAATGAGCAGTTCTTC	CASSLVLREESRNEQFF
TRBV11-2	TRBJ1-5	-	-	TGTGCCAGCAGCATCGGACATAATCAGCCCCAGCATTTT	CASSIGHNQPQHF
TRBV6-6	TRBJ1-2	-	-	TGTGCCAGCGTCGGGAATAACTATGGCTACACCTTC	CASVGNNYGYTF
TRBV12-5	TRBJ2-5	few	TRBD2	TGTGCTAGTGGTTTGGTACTGGGGGAGGGCGGAGAGACCCAGTACTTC	CASGLVLGEGGETQYF
TRBV4-1	TRBJ1-5	-	-	TGCGCCAGCAGCCAAGAGGGAGGGAATCAGCCCCAGCATTTT	CASSQEGGNQPQHF
TRBV6-5	TRBJ2-1	-	TRBD2	TGTGCCAGCAGTTACGGTCGGCTAGCGGGCGTTAATGAGCAGTTCTTC	CASSYGRLAGVNEQFF
TRBV5-1	TRBJ2-7	-	-	TGCGCCAGCAGCTTGGTGGACGGGAGAACATACGAGCAGTACTTC	CASSLVDGRTYEQYF
TRBV6-5	TRBJ2-7	-	TRBD2	TGTGCCAGCAGACGGACCGGGACTAGCTACTACGAGCAGTACTTC	CASRRTGTSYYEQYF
TRBV7-2	TRBJ1-1	few	-	TGTGCCAGCAGACGGGGGGGCAGGGCACAAGCTTTCTTT	CASRRGGRAQAFF
TRBV30	TRBJ2-1	once	-	TGTGCCTGGAGTGATGCACAGAGCTATGAGCAGTTCTTC	CAWSDAQSYEQFF
TRBV28	TRBJ2-1	-	TRBD2	TGTGCCAGCAGTTATTCCCGTGGTAGCGGGTACAATGAGCAGTTCTTC	CASSYSRGSGYNEQFF